A single sample is the source of the 22 T cell receptor beta chains below, sequenced in a study of PD-1 blockade in classical Hodgkin lymphoma. TCRdb's table, derived via immunoSEQ multiplex PCR, lists solely in-frame clones and lacks some. The table shows roughly 52,000 clones, with approximately 86% occurring only once. Time point: cycle 4 day 1 (C4D1), after 5 to 7 weeks of nivolumab. Each patient's relapse followed autologous stem cell transplantation, and brentuximab vedotin exposure varied. The sequencing used peripheral blood mononuclear cells (PBMCs), collected before the fourth cycle of nivolumab. These TCRs come from a human donor with classical Hodgkin lymphoma.

This rearrangement joins TRBV9 to TRBJ1-1, with 7 nucleotides matching TRBD1. V lost 4 bases and J lost 1; bases outside the gene matches: 7. The CDR3 has 15 residues. CDR1 is SGDLS, CDR2 YYNGEE, per germline. CDR3 amino acids: CASSLQGSQNTEAFF. DNA for the CDR3: TGTGCCAGCAGCTTACAGGGGTCCCAGAACACTGAAGCTTTCTTT.

This chain links TRBV27 with TRBJ2-7; no clear D gene. The V and J ends lost 9 bases and 3 bases respectively, with 9 bases between them. The length of the CDR3 is 11 residues. Germline V CDR1 and CDR2: MNHEY, SMNVEV (reference sequence). In DNA form, the CDR3 reads TGTGCCAGTCGCGATAACTACGAGCAGTACTTC. Translated, it gives CASRDNYEQYF.

This rearrangement joins TRBV2 to TRBJ2-3, with no clear D. CDR1 and CDR2 from the germline V gene are SNHLY and FYNNEI. The CDR3 contains 14 residues. The ends were cut back, 3 bases at V and 3 bases at J, with 10 bases in the middle. CDR3 amino acids: CASSDPAVTDTQYF. The CDR3 nucleotides read TGTGCCAGCAGTGATCCTGCGGTGACAGATACGCAGTATTTT.

This clone was seen a single time. The chain uses TRBV18 and TRBJ2-1; TRBD2 might be the D (5 bases). The length of the CDR3 is 15 residues. Germline assignment: CDR1 KGHSH and CDR2 LQKENI. With 0 bases removed from V and 0 bases from J, the gap between germline ends came to 6 bases. CDR3 coding DNA: TGTGCCAGCTCACCACCAGGGAGCTCCTACAATGAGCAGTTCTTC. Its translation: CASSPPGSSYNEQFF.

The gene calls are TRBV9 and TRBJ2-2; 9 bases agree with TRBD1. The CDR3 runs 17 residues. Looked up from germline, CDR1 is SGDLS and CDR2 is YYNGEE. V lost 3 bases and J lost 4; bases outside the gene matches: 10. CDR3 sequence reads: CASSEHTGGSITGELFF. CDR3 DNA: TGTGCCAGCAGCGAACACACAGGGGGCTCAATCACCGGGGAGCTGTTTTTT.

V usage is TRBV2 and J usage is TRBJ1-4; 7 nucleotides align to TRBD1. V was clipped by 5 bases and J by 8 bases; unmatched bases: 5. From germline, CDR1 is SNHLY and CDR2 FYNNEI. CDR3 length: 13 amino acids. The CDR3 nucleotides read TGTGCCAGCAGTAGGCAGGGGGAAGAAAAACTGTTTTTT. Its protein is CASSRQGEEKLFF.

The DNA for the CDR3 is TGTGCCAGCAGCGACCGGGACGGCGGTCGAGGGGAGCAGTACTTC. Translated, it gives CASSDRDGGRGEQYF. The chain links TRBV7-9 to TRBJ2-7; D may correspond to TRBD1 or TRBD2 (5 bases each). Germline CDR1 and CDR2: SEHNR and FQNEAQ (reference sequence). The V end was cut by 5 bases, the J end by 7 bases, with 21 bases between. The CDR3 extends over 15 amino acids.

V is TRBV5-1 and J is TRBJ1-4; the D gene is possibly TRBD1 (5 bases). Germline CDR1 reads SGHRS; CDR2 reads YFSETQ. This CDR3 has 15 residues. V was shortened by 7 bases and J by 0 bases, with 13 bases between the two germline ends. The CDR3 DNA sequence: TGCGCCAGCGGGGCTTCGGATACAACTAATGAAAAACTGTTTTTT. Translating gives CASGASDTTNEKLFF.

V is TRBV28 and J is TRBJ2-3; 9 bases line up with TRBD2. V lost 5 bases to trimming and J lost 5 bases; unmatched junction nucleotides: 8. The germline V gene has CDR1 MDHEN and CDR2 SYDVKM. This CDR3 region has 15 residues. DNA for the CDR3: TGTGCCAGCAGTCTACCGGGACTAGCCTTAGATACGCAGTATTTT. It codes for CASSLPGLALDTQYF.

This sequence joins TRBV6-1 and TRBJ1-1; TRBD1 is a possible D gene (5 bases). The germline V gene has CDR1 MNHNS and CDR2 SASEGT. This CDR3 has 15 residues. The V end was cut by 3 bases, the J end by 8 bases, with 19 bases between. CDR3 sequence reads: CASSEGVLDAGEAFF. Written as DNA, the CDR3 is TGTGCCAGCAGTGAGGGGGTGTTAGATGCGGGAGAAGCTTTCTTT.

The chain couples TRBV28 to TRBJ1-1; maybe TRBD1 (5 bases). The CDR3 loop spans 16 amino acids. CDR1 is MDHEN, CDR2 SYDVKM, per germline. V lost 5 bases and J lost 1, with 17 bases in between. The CDR3 protein is CASSHPNDSKNTEAFF. The CDR3 DNA follows: TGTGCCAGCAGTCACCCCAACGACAGTAAGAACACTGAAGCTTTCTTT.

The table lists this clone with a count of one. V gene TRBV15 combines with J gene TRBJ1-1, with TRBD1 identical over 7 bases. The trim removed 9 bases at V and 4 bases at J, leaving 2 bases unmatched. CDR1 LNHNV and CDR2 YYDKDF come from the germline V gene (reference sequence). This CDR3 has 11 amino acids. DNA of the CDR3: TGTGCCACGCAGGGGGTCACTGAAGCTTTCTTT. Residues: CATQGVTEAFF. The complete variable domain, with remaining parts taken from reference TRBV15 and TRBJ1-1, reads DAMVIQNPRYQVTQFGKPVTLSCSQTLNHNVMYWYQQKSSQAPKLLFHYYDKDFNNEADTPDNFQSRRPNTSFCFLDIRSPGLGDTAMYLCATQGVTEAFFGQGTRLTVV.

V usage is TRBV5-4 and J usage is TRBJ2-3, with TRBD2 matching over 11 bases. With 0 bases clipped from V and 5 bases from J, the junction kept 5 bases outside the gene matches. The CDR3 totals 16 residues. Germline V gene sequence: CDR1 SGHNT, CDR2 YYREEE (reference sequence). The CDR3 region has the DNA TGTGCCAGCAGCTTGGGAGGGCTAGCGGGAGGAGATACGCAGTATTTT. Protein product: CASSLGGLAGGDTQYF.

The rearrangement links TRBV6-5 to TRBJ2-3; perhaps D is TRBD1 or TRBD2 (5 bases each). The CDR3 extends over 14 amino acids. V gave up 8 bases and J gave up 8 bases, with 20 bases separating them. In germline, CDR1 is MNHEY, CDR2 SVGAGI. The CDR3 reads CASSNHGAPATQYF. CDR3 nucleotides: TGTGCCAGCTCCAACCACGGGGCCCCCGCTACGCAGTATTTT.

The chain carries TRBV27 and TRBJ2-7; 11 bases map to TRBD1. Germline V gene lookup returns CDR1 MNHEY and CDR2 SMNVEV (reference sequence). The CDR3 is 15 residues long. V shed 2 bases and J 3 bases; nucleotides not matched to a gene: 3. CDR3: CASSLTGTGGYEQYF. For the CDR3, the DNA is TGTGCCAGCAGTTTAACCGGGACAGGGGGCTACGAGCAGTACTTC.

This chain links TRBV19 with TRBJ2-1, with D hard to call. The germline V gene encodes CDR1 LNHDA and CDR2 SQIVND (reference sequence). V lost 7 bases and J lost 3, with 31 bases in between. The CDR3 runs to 20 residues. CDR3 bases: TGTGCCAGTACCGATCCCCGGGTCTCACCAGAACAGATGGTCTACAATGAGCAGTTCTTC. This codes for CASTDPRVSPEQMVYNEQFF.

The chain links TRBV11-2 to TRBJ1-1, with TRBD1 as a possible D gene (5 bases). This CDR3 contains 12 residues. Trimming shortened V by 1 base and J by 11 bases, and 11 bases separated the two germline ends. From germline, CDR1 is SGHAT and CDR2 FQNNGV. The CDR3 region has the DNA TGTGCCAGCAGCTTAGGGGGCCCAGAGGCTTTCTTT. Translation gives CASSLGGPEAFF.

The J gene is TRBJ1-2, the V gene TRBV7-9, with a possible D match to TRBD1 (6 bases). V lost 4 bases to trimming and J lost 5 bases, with 17 bases between them. Germline V gene lookup returns CDR1 SEHNR and CDR2 FQNEAQ (reference sequence). The CDR3 extends over 15 amino acids. In DNA form, the CDR3 reads TGTGCCAGCAGCTCAGAGAACGGACAGACGTATGGCTACACCTTC. Its protein is CASSSENGQTYGYTF.

This sequence joins TRBV6-4 and TRBJ1-2, with D uncertain. From germline, CDR1 is MRHNA and CDR2 SNTAGT. Trimming removed 0 bases from V and 8 bases from J, with 7 bases in between. The CDR3 extends over 12 amino acids. The CDR3 DNA sequence: TGTGCCAGCAGTGACTCAGGGAGAGGCTACACCTTC. Translation gives CASSDSGRGYTF.

The chain carries TRBV27 and TRBJ1-4, with 8 nucleotides matching TRBD1. There are 13 residues in the CDR3. The junction had 6 bases not matched to a gene; V was cut back by 9 bases and J by 6 bases. Looked up from germline, CDR1 is MNHEY and CDR2 is SMNVEV (reference sequence). The CDR3 region is CASIHRGDEKLFF. The DNA for the CDR3 is TGTGCCAGTATTCACAGGGGGGATGAAAAACTGTTTTTT.

The V and J genes are TRBV6-5 and TRBJ2-7, with a weak D call TRBD2 (6 bases). This CDR3 has 16 amino acids. The V end was cut by 0 bases, the J end by 0 bases, with 12 bases between. The germline CDR1 and CDR2 sequences are MNHEY and SVGAGI. CDR3 amino acids: CASSYSTGVRSYEQYF. The CDR3 nucleotides are TGTGCCAGCAGTTACTCGACGGGGGTACGCTCCTACGAGCAGTACTTC.

The J gene is TRBJ2-1, the V gene TRBV11-3, with D perhaps being TRBD1 or TRBD2 (5 bases each). There are 15 residues in the CDR3. Looked up from germline, CDR1 is SGHNT and CDR2 is YENEEA. V was shortened by 4 bases and J by 2 bases, with 12 bases between the two germline ends. The CDR3 DNA reads as TGTGCCAGCAGCTCCCGGTGGGGACCCTACAATGAGCAGTTCTTC. It specifies CASSSRWGPYNEQFF.